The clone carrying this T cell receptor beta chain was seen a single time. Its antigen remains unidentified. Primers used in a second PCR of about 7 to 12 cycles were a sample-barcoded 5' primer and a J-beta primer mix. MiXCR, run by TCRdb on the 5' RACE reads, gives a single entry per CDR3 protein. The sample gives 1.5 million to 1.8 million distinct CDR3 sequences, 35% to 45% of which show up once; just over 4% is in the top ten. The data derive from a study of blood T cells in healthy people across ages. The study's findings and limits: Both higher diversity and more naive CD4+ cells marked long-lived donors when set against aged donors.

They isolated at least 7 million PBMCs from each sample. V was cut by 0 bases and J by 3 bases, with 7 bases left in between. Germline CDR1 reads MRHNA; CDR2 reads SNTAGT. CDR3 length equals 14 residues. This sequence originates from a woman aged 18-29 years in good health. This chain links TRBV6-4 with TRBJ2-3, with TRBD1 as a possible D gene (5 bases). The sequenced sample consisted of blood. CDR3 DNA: TGTGCCAGCAGTGACTCGACAGAAACAGATACGCAGTATTTT. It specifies CASSDSTETDTQYF.